Shown below are 6 T cell receptor beta chains from a single sample sequenced in a study of cytomegalovirus exposure and HLA in healthy donors. Amplification used 60 Vbeta primers and 13 Jbeta primers. Measured with immunoSEQ multiplex PCR; TCRdb has only the in-frame clones, and not every one. The sample records 150,000 to 200,000 clones, more than 85% being singletons. Sequenced: PBMCs. Receptors were obtained from a girl less than two years old in good health and CMV-seronegative.

The genes are TRBV5-1 and TRBJ1-4; perhaps TRBD1 as D (6 bases). The CDR3 has 14 amino acids. Trimming shortened V by 1 base and J by 7 bases, and 11 bases separated the two germline ends. Per the germline V gene, CDR1 is SGHRS and CDR2 is YFSETQ. In DNA, the CDR3 is TGCGCCAGCAGCTTGAGCACAGGGTCTGAAAAACTGTTTTTT. It translates to CASSLSTGSEKLFF.

V gene TRBV13 combines with J gene TRBJ2-7; D may be TRBD1 (5 bases). The CDR3 has 13 amino acids. The V gene's germline CDR1 is PRHDT and CDR2 FYEKMQ (reference sequence). Trimming shortened V by 1 base and J by 3 bases, and 7 bases separated the two germline ends. Written as DNA, the CDR3 is TGTGCCAGCAGCTTAGCAGGGAACTACGAGCAGTACTTC. It translates to CASSLAGNYEQYF.

This clone was observed a few times. The V call is TRBV19, the J call TRBJ2-7; TRBD1 might be the D (6 bases). The length of the CDR3 is 15 residues. Germline V lookup: CDR1 LNHDA, CDR2 SQIVND (reference sequence). Trimming stripped 1 base from V and 2 bases from J, with 12 bases between. The CDR3 DNA sequence: TGTGCCAGTAGTATAGTTCATGGACAGACCTACGAGCAGTACTTC. Translating it yields CASSIVHGQTYEQYF.

The rearrangement uses TRBV6-1 and TRBJ1-1; D may be TRBD1 (5 bases). The CDR3 length is 13 residues. The germline gives CDR1 MNHNS, CDR2 SASEGT. V was shortened by 7 bases and J by 0 bases, with 9 bases between the two germline ends. The CDR3 region has the DNA TGTGCCAGCACCCAGGGTTTGAACACTGAAGCTTTCTTT. As protein: CASTQGLNTEAFF.

The chain is built from TRBV13 and TRBJ1-3; D not certain. The CDR3 spans 15 residues. Germline CDR1 and CDR2: PRHDT and FYEKMQ (reference sequence). V lost 7 bases and J lost 0, with 13 bases in between. This chain's CDR3 is CASTYGRFSGNTIYF. The DNA of the CDR3 is TGTGCCAGCACCTATGGGAGGTTCTCTGGAAACACCATATATTTT.

The CDR3 region is CASWGWWDSHSYEQYF. CDR3 coding DNA: TGTGCCAGCTGGGGTTGGTGGGACTCCCACTCCTACGAGCAGTACTTC. This chain uses TRBV2 with TRBJ2-7; D is possibly TRBD2 (6 bases). This CDR3 is 16 amino acids long. Trimming shortened V by 8 bases and J by 0 bases, and 20 bases separated the two germline ends. Germline V gene sequence: CDR1 SNHLY, CDR2 FYNNEI.